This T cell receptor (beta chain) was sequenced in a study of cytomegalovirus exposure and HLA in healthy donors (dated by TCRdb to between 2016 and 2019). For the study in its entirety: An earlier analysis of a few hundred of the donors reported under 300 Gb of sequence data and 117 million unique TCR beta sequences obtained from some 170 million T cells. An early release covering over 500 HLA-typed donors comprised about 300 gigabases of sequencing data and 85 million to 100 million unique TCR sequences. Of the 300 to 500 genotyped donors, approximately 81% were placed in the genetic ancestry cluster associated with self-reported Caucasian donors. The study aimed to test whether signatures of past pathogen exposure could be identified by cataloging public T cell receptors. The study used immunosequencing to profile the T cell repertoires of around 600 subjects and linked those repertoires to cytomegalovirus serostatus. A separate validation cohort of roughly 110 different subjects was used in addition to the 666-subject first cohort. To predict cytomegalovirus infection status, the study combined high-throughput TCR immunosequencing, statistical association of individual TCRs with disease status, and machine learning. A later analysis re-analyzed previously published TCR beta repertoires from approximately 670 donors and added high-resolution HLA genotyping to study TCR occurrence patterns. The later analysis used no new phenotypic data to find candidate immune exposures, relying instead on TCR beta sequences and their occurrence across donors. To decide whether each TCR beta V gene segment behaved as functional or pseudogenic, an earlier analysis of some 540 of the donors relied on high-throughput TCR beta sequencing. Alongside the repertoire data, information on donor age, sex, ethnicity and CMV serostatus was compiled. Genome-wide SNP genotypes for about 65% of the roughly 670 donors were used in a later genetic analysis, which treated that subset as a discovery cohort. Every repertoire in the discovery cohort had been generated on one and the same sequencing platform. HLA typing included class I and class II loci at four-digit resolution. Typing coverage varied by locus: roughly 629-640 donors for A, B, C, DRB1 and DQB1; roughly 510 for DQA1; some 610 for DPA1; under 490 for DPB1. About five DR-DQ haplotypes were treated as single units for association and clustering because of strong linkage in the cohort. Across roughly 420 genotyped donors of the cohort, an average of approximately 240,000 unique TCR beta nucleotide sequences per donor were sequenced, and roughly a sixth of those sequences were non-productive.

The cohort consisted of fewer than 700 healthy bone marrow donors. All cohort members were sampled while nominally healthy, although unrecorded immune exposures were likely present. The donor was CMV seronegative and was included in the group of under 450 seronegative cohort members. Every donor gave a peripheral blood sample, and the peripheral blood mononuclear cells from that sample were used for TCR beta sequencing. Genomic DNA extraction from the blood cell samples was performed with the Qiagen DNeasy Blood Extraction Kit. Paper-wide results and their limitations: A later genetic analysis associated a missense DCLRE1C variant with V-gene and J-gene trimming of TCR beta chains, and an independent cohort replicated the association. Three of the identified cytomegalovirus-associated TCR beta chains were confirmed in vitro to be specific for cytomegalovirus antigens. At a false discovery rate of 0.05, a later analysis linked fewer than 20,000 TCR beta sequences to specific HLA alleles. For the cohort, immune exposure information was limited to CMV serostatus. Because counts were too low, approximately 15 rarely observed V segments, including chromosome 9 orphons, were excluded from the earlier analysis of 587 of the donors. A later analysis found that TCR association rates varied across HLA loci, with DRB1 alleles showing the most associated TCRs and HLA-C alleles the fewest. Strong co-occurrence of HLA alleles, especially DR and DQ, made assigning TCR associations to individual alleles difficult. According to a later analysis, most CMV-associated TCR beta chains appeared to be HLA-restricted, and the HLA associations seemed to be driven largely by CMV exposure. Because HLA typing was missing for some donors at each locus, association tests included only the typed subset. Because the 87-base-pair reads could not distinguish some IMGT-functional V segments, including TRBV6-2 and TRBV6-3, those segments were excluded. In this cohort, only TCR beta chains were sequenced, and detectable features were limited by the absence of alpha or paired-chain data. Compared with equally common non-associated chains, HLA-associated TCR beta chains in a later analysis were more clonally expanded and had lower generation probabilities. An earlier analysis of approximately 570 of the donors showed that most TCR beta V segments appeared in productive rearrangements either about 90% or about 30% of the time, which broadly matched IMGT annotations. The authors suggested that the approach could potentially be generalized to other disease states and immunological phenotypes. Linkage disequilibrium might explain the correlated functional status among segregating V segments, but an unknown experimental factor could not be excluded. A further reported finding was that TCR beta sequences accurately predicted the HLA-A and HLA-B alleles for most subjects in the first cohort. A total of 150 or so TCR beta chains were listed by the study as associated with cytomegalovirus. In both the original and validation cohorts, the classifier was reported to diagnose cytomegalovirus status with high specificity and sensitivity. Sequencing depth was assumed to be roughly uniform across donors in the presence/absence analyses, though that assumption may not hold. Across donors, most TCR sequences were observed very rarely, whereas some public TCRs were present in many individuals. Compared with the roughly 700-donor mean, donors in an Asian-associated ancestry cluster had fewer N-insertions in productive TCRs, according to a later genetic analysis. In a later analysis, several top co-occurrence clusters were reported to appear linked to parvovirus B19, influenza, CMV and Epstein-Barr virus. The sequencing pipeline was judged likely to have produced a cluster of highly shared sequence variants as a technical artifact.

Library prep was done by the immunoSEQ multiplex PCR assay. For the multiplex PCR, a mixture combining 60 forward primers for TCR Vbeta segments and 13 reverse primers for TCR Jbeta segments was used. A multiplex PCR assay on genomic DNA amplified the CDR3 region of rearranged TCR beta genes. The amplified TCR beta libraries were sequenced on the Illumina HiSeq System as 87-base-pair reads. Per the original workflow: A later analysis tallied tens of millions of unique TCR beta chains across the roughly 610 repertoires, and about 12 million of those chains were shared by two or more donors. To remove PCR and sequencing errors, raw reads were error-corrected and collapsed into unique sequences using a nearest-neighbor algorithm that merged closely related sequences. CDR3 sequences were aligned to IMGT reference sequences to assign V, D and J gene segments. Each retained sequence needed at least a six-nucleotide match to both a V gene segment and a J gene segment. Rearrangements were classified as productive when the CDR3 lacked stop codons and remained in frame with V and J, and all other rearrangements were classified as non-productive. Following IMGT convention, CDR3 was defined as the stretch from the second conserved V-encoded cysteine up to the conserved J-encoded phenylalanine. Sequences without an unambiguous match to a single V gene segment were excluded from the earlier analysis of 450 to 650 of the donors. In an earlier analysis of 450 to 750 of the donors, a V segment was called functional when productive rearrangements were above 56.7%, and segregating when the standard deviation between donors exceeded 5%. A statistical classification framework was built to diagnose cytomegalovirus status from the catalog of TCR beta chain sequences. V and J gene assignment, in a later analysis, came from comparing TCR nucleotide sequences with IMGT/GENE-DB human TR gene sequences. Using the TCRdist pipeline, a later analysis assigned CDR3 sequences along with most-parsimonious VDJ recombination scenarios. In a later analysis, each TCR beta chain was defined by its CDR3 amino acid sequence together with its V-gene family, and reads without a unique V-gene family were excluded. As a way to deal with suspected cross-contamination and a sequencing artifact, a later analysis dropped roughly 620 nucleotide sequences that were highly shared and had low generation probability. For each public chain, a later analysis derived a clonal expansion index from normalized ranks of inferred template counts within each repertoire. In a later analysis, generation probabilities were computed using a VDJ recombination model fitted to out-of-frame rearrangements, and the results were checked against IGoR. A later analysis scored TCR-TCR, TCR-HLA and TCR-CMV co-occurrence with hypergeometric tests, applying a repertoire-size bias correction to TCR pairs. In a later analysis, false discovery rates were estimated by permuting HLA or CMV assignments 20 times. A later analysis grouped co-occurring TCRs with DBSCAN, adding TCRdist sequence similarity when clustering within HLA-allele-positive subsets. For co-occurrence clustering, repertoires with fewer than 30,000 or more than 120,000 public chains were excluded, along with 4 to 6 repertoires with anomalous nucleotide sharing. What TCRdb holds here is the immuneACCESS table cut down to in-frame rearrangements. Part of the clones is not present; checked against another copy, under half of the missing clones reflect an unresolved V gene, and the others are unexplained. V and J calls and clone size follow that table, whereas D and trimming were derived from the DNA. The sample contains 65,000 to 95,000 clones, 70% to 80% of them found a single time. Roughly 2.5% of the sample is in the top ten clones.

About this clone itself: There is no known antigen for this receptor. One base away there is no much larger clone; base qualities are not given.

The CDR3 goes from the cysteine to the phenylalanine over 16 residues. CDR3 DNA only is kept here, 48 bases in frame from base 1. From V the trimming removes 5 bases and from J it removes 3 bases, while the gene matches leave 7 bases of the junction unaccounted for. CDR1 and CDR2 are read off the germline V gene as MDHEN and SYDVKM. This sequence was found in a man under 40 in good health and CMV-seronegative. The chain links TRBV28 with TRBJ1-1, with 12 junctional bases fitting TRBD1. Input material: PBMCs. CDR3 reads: CASSPGTGGRYTEAFF. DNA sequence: TGTGCCAGCAGTCCCGGGACAGGGGGCCGATACACTGAAGCTTTCTTT.